Listed below are T cell receptor beta chains from one sample, sequenced in a study of T cells after yellow fever vaccination. TCRdb itself ran the 5' RACE reads through MiXCR, one entry per CDR3 protein. Of 300,000 to 400,000 distinct CDR3 sequences listed, around 11% were seen once; the top ten hold 3% to 3.5%. The sequenced sample was CD4+ T cells sorted from PBMCs, obtained 45 days after the yellow fever booster vaccination. The origin of the receptors is a man younger than 30 who received the YFV17D yellow fever vaccine. The CDR3 runs from the conserved cysteine through the conserved F or W. Each record gives: clone size, D gene, J gene, V gene, CDR3 DNA, CDR3 protein. D genes are given only for firm matches. The size of a clone is reported for some rows only, either as once, few or many, or as a class for expanded clones.

.	.	TRBJ1-1	TRBV5-1	TGCGCCAGCAGCTTGGAAGGGGGTGTGAACACTGAAGCTTTCTTT	CASSLEGGVNTEAFF
few	TRBD1	TRBJ1-4	TRBV9	TGTGCCAGCAGCAGAGGACAGGCCCCTGTTTATGAAAAACTGTTTTTT	CASSRGQAPVYEKLFF
few	TRBD1	TRBJ2-7	TRBV5-1	TGCGCCAGCAGCTTGGCCGGGACAGCATTAACCACCTACGAGCAGTACTTC	CASSLAGTALTTYEQYF
.	.	TRBJ1-2	TRBV19	TGTGCCAGTAGTGTGGGACCTCTGTCTAACTATGGCTACACCTTC	CASSVGPLSNYGYTF
few	TRBD1	TRBJ2-1	TRBV29-1	TGCAGCGCAACAGGCTACAGGGGAGTGTTCTTC	CSATGYRGVFF
.	TRBD1	TRBJ2-7	TRBV11-2	TGTGCCAGCAGCTTGTGGTCGACAGGGGACGAGCAGTACTTC	CASSLWSTGDEQYF
once	.	TRBJ2-2	TRBV19	TGTGCCAGTAGGTCAGTCAGCCTGAACACCGGGGAGCTGTTTTTT	CASRSVSLNTGELFF
once	TRBD2	TRBJ2-3	TRBV5-4	TGTGCCAGCGGACTACTAGCGGGGTTACAGGATACGCAGTATTTT	CASGLLAGLQDTQYF
.	.	TRBJ2-3	TRBV7-9	TGTGCCAGCAGCTTAGCGCCTAGTAGCACAGATACGCAGTATTTT	CASSLAPSSTDTQYF
.	.	TRBJ2-2	TRBV20-1	TGCAGTGCCCCTTCTAAACCCGGGACTGTGGCCGGGGAGCTGTTTTTT	CSAPSKPGTVAGELFF
many	TRBD2	TRBJ2-1	TRBV7-3	TGTGCCAGCAGCCCTAACCCGCTTGGTAGCGGGGGCTGGAATGAGCAGTTCTTC	CASSPNPLGSGGWNEQFF
many	.	TRBJ2-3	TRBV7-7	TGTGCCAGCACCGAAGCAGATACGCAGTATTTT	CASTEADTQYF
few	TRBD2	TRBJ2-5	TRBV12-5	TGTGCTAGTGGTCGGGGGCTAGCGGGGGGCCTGGACGTAGTCTCAGAGACCCAGTACTTC	CASGRGLAGGLDVVSETQYF
many	.	TRBJ2-7	TRBV7-9	TGTGCCAGCAGCTTAGCCCTCGGACCGAGCTCCTACGAGCAGTACTTC	CASSLALGPSSYEQYF
.	.	TRBJ1-2	TRBV6-1	TGTGCCAGCAGTGAAAGGGGATACGAGGGTTATGGCTACACCTTC	CASSERGYEGYGYTF
.	.	TRBJ1-6	TRBV6-5	TGTGCCAGCAGTTACTCCCGGCGGGACTCACCCCTCCACTTT	CASSYSRRDSPLHF
few	TRBD1	TRBJ1-4	TRBV10-3	TGTGCCACATCCGGGACAGGCGATGAAAAACTGTTTTTT	CATSGTGDEKLFF
.	.	TRBJ1-5	TRBV7-9	TGTGCCAGCAGCGGCGGGAGTGGGGAACAGCCCCAGCATTTT	CASSGGSGEQPQHF
.	.	TRBJ2-3	TRBV10-3	TGTGCCATCAGGGCAGGGGGGGAGCAGTATTTT	CAIRAGGEQYF
few	.	TRBJ2-7	TRBV19	TGTGCCAGTAGAAATCCCGGGACGTCGACCTACGAGCAGTACTTC	CASRNPGTSTYEQYF
many	TRBD1	TRBJ1-1	TRBV7-9	TGTGCCAGCAGCTTTACCGAGGGGGCGGAAGCTTTCTTT	CASSFTEGAEAFF
many	.	TRBJ1-2	TRBV4-3	TGCGCCAGCAGCCAAGGTCGTTGGGGAGGGCAACAGCCCTATGGCTACACCTTC	CASSQGRWGGQQPYGYTF